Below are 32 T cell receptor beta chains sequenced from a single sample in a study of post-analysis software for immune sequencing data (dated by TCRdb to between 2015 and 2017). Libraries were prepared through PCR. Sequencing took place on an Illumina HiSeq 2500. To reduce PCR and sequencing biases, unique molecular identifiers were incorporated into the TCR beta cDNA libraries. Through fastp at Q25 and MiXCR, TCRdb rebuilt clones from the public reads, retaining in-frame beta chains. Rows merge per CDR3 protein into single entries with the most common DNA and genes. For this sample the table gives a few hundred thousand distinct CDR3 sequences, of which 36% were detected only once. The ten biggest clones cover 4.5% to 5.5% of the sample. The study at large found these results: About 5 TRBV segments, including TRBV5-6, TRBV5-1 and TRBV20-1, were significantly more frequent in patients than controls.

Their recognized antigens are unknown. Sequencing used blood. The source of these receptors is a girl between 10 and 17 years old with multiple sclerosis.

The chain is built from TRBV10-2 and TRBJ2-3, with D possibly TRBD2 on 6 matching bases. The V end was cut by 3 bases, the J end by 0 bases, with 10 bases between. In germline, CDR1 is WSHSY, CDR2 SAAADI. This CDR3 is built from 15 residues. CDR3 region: CASSDGGLSTDTQYF. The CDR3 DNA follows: TGCGCCAGCAGTGATGGGGGGTTAAGCACAGATACGCAGTATTTT.

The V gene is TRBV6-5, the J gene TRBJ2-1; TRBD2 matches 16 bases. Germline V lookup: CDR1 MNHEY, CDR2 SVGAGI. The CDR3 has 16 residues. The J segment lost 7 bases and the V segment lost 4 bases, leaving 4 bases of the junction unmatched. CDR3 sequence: CASSLGLAGGQNEQFF. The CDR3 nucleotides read TGTGCCAGCAGTTTGGGACTAGCGGGGGGGCAGAATGAGCAGTTCTTC.

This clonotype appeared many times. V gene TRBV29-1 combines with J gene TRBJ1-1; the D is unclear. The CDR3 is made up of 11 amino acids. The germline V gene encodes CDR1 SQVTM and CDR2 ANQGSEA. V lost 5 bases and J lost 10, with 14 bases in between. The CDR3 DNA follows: TGCAGCGTTTCGAGATCTCGAGGAGCTTTCTTT. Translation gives CSVSRSRGAFF.

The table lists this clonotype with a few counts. The chain's CDR3 is CASRGVPDTQYF. Here the CDR3 DNA reads TGTGCCAGCAGGGGGGTCCCAGATACGCAGTATTTT. This rearrangement joins TRBV7-2 to TRBJ2-3, with D tentatively TRBD1 or TRBD2 (5 bases each). Trimming removed 6 bases at V and 4 bases at J, with 8 bases between. The CDR3 has 12 residues. CDR1 is SGHTA, CDR2 FQGNSA, per germline.

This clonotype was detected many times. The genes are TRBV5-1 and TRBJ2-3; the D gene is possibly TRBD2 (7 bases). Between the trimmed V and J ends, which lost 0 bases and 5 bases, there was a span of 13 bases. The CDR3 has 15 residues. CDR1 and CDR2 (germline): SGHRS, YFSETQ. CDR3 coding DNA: TGCGCCAGCAGCTTGGATCGAAGGGGGGGAGATACGCAGTATTTT. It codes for CASSLDRRGGDTQYF.

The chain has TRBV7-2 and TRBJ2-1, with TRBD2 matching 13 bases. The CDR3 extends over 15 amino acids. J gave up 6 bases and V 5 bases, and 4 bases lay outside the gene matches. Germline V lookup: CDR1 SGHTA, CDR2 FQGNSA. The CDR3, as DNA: TGTGCCAGCAGCCCACTAGCGGGGGGGCCCAATGAGCAGTTCTTC. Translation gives CASSPLAGGPNEQFF.

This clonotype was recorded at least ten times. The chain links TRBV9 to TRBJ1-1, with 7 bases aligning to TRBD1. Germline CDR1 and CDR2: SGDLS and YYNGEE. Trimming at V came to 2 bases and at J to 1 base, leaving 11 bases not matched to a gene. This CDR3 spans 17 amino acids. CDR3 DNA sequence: TGTGCCAGCAGCGTTGGGGTAGGGGGACAGAGGAACACTGAAGCTTTCTTT. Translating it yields CASSVGVGGQRNTEAFF. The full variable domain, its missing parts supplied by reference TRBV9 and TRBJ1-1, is DSGVTQTPKHLITATGQRVTLRCSPRSGDLSVYWYQQSLDQGLQFLIQYYNGEERAKGNILERFSAQQFPDLHSELNLSSLELGDSALYFCASSVGVGGQRNTEAFFGQGTRLTVV.

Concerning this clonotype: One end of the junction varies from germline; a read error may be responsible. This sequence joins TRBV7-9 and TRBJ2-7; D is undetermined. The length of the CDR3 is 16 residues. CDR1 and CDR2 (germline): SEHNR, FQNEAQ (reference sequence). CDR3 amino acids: CASTSTDGRKQETRYF. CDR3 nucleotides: TGTGCTAGCACTTCAACGGACGGCAGAAAGCAAGAGACCCGGTACTTC.

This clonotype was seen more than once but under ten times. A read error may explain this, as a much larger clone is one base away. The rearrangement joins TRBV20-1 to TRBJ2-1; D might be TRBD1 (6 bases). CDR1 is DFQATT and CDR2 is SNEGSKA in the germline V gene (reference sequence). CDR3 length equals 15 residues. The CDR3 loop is CSAARDPIRDNKQFF. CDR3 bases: TGCAGTGCTGCCCGGGACCCAATACGGGACAATAAGCAGTTCTTC.

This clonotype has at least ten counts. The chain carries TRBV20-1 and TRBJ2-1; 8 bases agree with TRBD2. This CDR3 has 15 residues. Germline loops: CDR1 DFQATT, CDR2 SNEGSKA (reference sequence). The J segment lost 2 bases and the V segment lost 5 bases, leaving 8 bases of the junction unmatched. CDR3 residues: CSAGEGSGAYNEQFF. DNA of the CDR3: TGCAGTGCTGGGGAGGGTAGCGGGGCCTACAATGAGCAGTTCTTC.

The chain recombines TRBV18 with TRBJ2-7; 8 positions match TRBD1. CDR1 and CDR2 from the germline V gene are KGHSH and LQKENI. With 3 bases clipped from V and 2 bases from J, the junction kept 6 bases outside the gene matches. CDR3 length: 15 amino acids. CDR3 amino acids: CASSPTGEGTYEQYF. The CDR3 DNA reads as TGTGCCAGCTCACCGACAGGGGAAGGGACCTACGAGCAGTACTTC.

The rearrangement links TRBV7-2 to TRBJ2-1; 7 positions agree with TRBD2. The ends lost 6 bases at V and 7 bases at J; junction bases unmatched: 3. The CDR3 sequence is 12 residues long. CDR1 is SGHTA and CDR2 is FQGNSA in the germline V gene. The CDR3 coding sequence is TGTGCCAGCAGAAGACTAGCTAATGAGCAGTTCTTC. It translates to CASRRLANEQFF.

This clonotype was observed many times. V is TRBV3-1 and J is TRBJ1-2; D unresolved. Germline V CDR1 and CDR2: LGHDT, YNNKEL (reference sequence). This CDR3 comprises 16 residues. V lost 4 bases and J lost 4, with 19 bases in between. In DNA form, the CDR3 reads TGTGCCAGCAGCCCACGGGCAGACGGGATCTTCTATGGCTACACCTTC. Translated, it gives CASSPRADGIFYGYTF.

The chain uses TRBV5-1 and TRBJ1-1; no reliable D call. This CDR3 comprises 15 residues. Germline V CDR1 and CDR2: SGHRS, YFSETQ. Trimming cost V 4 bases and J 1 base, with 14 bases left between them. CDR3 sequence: CASSPFGPENTEAFF. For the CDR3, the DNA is TGCGCCAGCAGCCCCTTCGGGCCGGAGAACACTGAAGCTTTCTTT.

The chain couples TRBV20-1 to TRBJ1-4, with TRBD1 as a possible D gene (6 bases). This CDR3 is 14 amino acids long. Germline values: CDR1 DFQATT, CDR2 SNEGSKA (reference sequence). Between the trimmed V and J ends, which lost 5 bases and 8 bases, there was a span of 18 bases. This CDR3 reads CSAPEGGRLEKLFF. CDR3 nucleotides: TGCAGTGCTCCGGAAGGGGGGCGACTAGAAAAACTGTTTTTT.

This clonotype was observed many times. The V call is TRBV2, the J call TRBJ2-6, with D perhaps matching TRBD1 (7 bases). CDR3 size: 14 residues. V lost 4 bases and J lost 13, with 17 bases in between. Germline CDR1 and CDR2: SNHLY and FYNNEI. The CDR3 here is CASSAETGRIVLTF. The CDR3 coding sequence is TGTGCCAGCAGTGCGGAGACAGGGAGGATTGTCCTGACTTTC. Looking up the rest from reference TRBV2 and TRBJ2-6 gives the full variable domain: EPEVTQTPSHQVTQMGQEVILRCVPISNHLYFYWYRQILGQKVEFLVSFYNNEISEKSEIFDDQFSVERPDGSNFTLKIRSTKLEDSAMYFCASSAETGRIVLTFGAGSRLTVL.

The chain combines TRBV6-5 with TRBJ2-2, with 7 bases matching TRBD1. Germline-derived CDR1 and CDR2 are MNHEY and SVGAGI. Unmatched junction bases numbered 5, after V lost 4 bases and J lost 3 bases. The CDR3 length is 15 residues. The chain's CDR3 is CASSSDRSYTGELFF. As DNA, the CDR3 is TGTGCCAGCAGTTCGGACAGGTCCTACACCGGGGAGCTGTTTTTT.

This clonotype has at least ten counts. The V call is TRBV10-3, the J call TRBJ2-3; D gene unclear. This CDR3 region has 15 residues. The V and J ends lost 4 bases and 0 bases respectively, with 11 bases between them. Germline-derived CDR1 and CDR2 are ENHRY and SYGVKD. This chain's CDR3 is CAISAIQGSTDTQYF. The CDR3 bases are TGTGCCATCAGTGCAATTCAAGGCAGCACAGATACGCAGTATTTT.

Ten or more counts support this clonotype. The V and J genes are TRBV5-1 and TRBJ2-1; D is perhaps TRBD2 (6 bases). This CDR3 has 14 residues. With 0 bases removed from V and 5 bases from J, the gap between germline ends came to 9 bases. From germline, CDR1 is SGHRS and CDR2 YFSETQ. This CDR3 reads CASSLAGGDNEQFF. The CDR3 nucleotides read TGCGCCAGCAGCTTGGCCGGGGGTGACAATGAGCAGTTCTTC.

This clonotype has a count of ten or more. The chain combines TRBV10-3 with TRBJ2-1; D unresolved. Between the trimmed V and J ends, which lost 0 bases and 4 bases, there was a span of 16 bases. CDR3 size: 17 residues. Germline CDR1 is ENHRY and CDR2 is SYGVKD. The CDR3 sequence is CAISESIRTWWYNEQFF. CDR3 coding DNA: TGTGCCATCAGTGAGTCGATTCGGACCTGGTGGTACAATGAGCAGTTCTTC.

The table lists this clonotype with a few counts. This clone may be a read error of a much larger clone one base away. The CDR3 nucleotides are TGTGCCTGCAGCCGACCTAGCGTCTCCTACAATGAGCAGTTCTTC. Translated: CACSRPSVSYNEQFF. This rearrangement joins TRBV7-2 to TRBJ2-1; tentatively, D is TRBD2 (6 bases). CDR3 size: 15 residues. Germline CDR1 is SGHTA and CDR2 is FQGNSA.

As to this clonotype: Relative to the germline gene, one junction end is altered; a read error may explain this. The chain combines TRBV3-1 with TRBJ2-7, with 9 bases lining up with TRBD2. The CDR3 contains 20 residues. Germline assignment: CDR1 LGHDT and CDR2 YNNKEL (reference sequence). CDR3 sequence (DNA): TGTGCCTGCAGCCAAGTAGTACGCGGGGGGGCAGGAGGGTCCTACAATGAGCAGTACTTC. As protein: CACSQVVRGGAGGSYNEQYF.

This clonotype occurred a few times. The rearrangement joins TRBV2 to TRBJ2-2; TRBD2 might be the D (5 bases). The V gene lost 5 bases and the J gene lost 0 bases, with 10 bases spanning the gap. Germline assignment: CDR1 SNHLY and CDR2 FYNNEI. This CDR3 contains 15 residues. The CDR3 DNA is TGTGCCAGCAGTCGGGGTCCGGCGAACACCGGGGAGCTGTTTTTT. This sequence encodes CASSRGPANTGELFF.

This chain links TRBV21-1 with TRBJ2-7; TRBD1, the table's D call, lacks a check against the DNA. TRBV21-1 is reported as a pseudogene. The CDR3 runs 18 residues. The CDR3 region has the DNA TGTGCCAGCAGCATAAATGGGGTCCGGGACAGGAGCTCCTACGAGCAGTACTTC. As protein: CASSINGVRDRSSYEQYF.

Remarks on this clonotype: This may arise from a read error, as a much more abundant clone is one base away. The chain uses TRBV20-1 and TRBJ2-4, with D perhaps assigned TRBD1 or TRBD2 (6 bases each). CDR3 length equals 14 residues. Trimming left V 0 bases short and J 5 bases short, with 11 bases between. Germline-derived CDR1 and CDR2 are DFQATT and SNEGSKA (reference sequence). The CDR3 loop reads CSARESGEENIQYF. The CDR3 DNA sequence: TGCAGTGCTAGAGAGTCAGGGGAGGAAAACATTCAGTACTTC.

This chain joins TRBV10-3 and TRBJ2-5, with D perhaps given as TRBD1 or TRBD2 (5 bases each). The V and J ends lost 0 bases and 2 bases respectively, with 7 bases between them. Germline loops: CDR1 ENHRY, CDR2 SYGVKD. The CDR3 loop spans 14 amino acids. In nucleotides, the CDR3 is TGTGCCATCAGTGAGTCGGGGGAACAAGAGACCCAGTACTTC. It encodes CAISESGEQETQYF.

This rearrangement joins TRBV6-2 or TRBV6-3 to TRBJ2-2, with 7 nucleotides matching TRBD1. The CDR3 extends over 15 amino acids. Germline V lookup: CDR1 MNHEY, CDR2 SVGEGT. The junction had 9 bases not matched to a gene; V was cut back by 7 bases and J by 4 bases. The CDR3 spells CASTPTGMATGELFF. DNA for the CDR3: TGTGCCAGCACCCCGACAGGGATGGCCACCGGGGAGCTGTTTTTT.

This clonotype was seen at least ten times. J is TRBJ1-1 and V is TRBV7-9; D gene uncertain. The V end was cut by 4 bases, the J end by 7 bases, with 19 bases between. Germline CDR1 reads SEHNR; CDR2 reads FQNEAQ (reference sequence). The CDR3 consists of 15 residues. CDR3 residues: CASSSQWPREGEAFF. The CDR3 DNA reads TGTGCCAGCAGCTCCCAGTGGCCCCGGGAAGGTGAAGCTTTCTTT.

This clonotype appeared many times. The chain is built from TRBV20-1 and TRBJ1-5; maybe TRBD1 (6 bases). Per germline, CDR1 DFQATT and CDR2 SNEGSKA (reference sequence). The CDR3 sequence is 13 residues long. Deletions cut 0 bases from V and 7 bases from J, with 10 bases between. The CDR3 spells CSARDVGGQPQHF. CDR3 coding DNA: TGCAGTGCTAGAGATGTAGGGGGACAGCCCCAGCATTTT.

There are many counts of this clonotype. The CDR3 loop reads CASSVQTGDTGETQYF. The CDR3 coding sequence is TGTGCCAGCAGCGTCCAAACAGGGGATACCGGGGAGACCCAGTACTTC. V usage is TRBV9 and J usage is TRBJ2-5; 7 nucleotides agree with TRBD1. The germline gives CDR1 SGDLS, CDR2 YYNGEE. Losses at the gene ends were 2 bases for V and 5 bases for J; bases not matched to a gene: 12. The length of the CDR3 is 16 residues.

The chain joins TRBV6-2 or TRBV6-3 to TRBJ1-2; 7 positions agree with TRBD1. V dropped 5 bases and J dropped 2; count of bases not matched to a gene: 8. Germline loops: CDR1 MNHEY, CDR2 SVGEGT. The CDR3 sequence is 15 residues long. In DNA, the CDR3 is TGTGCCAGCAGTGACCCCAGGGGGACGAACTATGGCTACACCTTC. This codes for CASSDPRGTNYGYTF.

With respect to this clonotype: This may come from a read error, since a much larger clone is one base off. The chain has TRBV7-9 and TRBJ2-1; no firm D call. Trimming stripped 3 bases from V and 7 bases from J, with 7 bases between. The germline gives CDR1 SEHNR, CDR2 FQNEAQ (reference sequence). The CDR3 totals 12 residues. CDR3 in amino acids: CASSFGENEQFF. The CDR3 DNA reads TGTGCCAGCAGCTTTGGGGAAAATGAGCAGTTCTTC.